This T cell receptor beta chain is drawn from a study of T cell responses to AZD1222 COVID-19 vaccine. Study-level points and caveats: After the peak T cell response, and only then, were repertoires sampled. Possibly, clonal diversity was underestimated; donors were largely white British and included more females.

The CDR3 extends over 15 amino acids. Germline trimming cut 3 bases from V and 0 bases from J; bases unmatched to any gene: 3. The germline V gene has CDR1 SGDLS and CDR2 YYNGEE. On this clone: The antigen is unknown.

The method was immunoSEQ multiplex PCR; TCRdb's version includes in-frame clones alone and lacks a portion of them. Among some 170,000 clones listed, around nine tenths were seen once. Source: peripheral blood, taken on day 0 of AZD1222 vaccination. The chain couples TRBV9 to TRBJ1-2; TRBD1 matches 9 bases. This receptor was identified in an adult in good health. The CDR3 nucleotides are TGTGCCAGCAGCGCAGGACAGGGGACTAACTATGGCTACACCTTC. Translating it yields CASSAGQGTNYGYTF.